Listed here are 14 T cell receptor beta chains from one sample, sequenced in a study of technical replicates of blood from several donors. Some clones are missing from TCRdb's copy, which holds only in-frame ones; the method was immunoSEQ multiplex PCR. The table shows 85,000 to 100,000 clones, with roughly 96% occurring only once. Sequences were obtained from T cells isolated from PBMCs. The receptor set was obtained from a human donor in good health.

The chain uses TRBV19 and TRBJ1-5; 10 bases agree with TRBD1. The V and J ends lost 7 bases and 6 bases, in that order; junction bases with no gene match: 12. Germline loops: CDR1 LNHDA, CDR2 SQIVND (reference sequence). The CDR3 contains 16 residues. CDR3: CASTPEGQGLSQPQHF. CDR3 in DNA: TGTGCCAGTACCCCAGAGGGACAGGGGTTAAGTCAGCCCCAGCATTTT.

This clone has only one observation. This rearrangement joins TRBV6-4 to TRBJ1-1, with 8 bases identical to TRBD1. The length of the CDR3 is 19 residues. Germline CDR1 MRHNA, CDR2 SNTAGT. J was trimmed by 11 bases and V by 2 bases; bases with no gene match: 25. The DNA of the CDR3 is TGTGCCAGCAGTGACAAAATACGGACAGGGTGGGGGCTGATCCCCTGGGCTTTCTTT. Encoded protein: CASSDKIRTGWGLIPWAFF.

The rearrangement joins TRBV7-8 to TRBJ1-4; D gene uncertain. V dropped 0 bases and J dropped 2 bases, with 7 bases sitting between them. CDR1 is SGHVS, CDR2 FQNEAQ, per germline. The CDR3 contains 15 residues. The CDR3 nucleotides are TGTGCCAGCAGCTTAGCGAGGATCACTAATGAAAAACTGTTTTTT. Residues: CASSLARITNEKLFF. Supplemented by reference TRBV7-8 and TRBJ1-4, the full variable domain reads GAGVSQSPRYKVAKRGQDVALRCDPISGHVSLFWYQQALGQGPEFLTYFQNEAQLDKSGLPSDRFFAERPEGSVSTLKIQRTQQEDSAVYLCASSLARITNEKLFFGSGTQLSVL.

The chain couples TRBV28 to TRBJ1-4; 8 nucleotides agree with TRBD1. Germline V gene sequence: CDR1 MDHEN, CDR2 SYDVKM. This CDR3 is built from 15 residues. Trimming took 5 bases from V and 10 from J; bases not matched to a gene: 12. CDR3 nucleotide sequence: TGTGCCAGCAGTCCCCCCCAGGGGGCGTTGGGAAAACTGTTTTTT. It encodes CASSPPQGALGKLFF.

V is TRBV6-5 and J is TRBJ1-5; 9 bases line up with TRBD1. The CDR3 contains 15 residues. The J segment lost 2 bases and the V segment lost 2 bases, leaving 1 base of the junction unmatched. The germline V gene encodes CDR1 MNHEY and CDR2 SVGAGI. The CDR3 region is CASSYDRGGNQPQHF. The CDR3 nucleotides are TGTGCCAGCAGTTACGACAGGGGGGGCAATCAGCCCCAGCATTTT.

This clone was counted once. The genes are TRBV5-4 and TRBJ2-1, with 9 bases that match TRBD2. Germline values: CDR1 SGHNT, CDR2 YYREEE (reference sequence). With V trimmed by 2 bases and J by 3 bases, 3 bases remained unmatched. The CDR3 sequence is 15 residues long. CDR3 DNA sequence: TGTGCCAGCAGCTTTAGCGGGAGAGGCTACAATGAGCAGTTCTTC. Protein: CASSFSGRGYNEQFF.

The chain links TRBV28 to TRBJ2-7, with D perhaps TRBD2 (5 bases). CDR1 MDHEN and CDR2 SYDVKM come from the germline V gene. Trimming stripped 7 bases from V and 3 bases from J, with 13 bases between. The CDR3 has 13 amino acids. The CDR3 DNA follows: TGTGCCAGCACCGACACTAGGAGCTACGAGCAGTACTTC. It is translated as CASTDTRSYEQYF. Looking up the rest from reference TRBV28 and TRBJ2-7 gives the full variable domain: DVKVTQSSRYLVKRTGEKVFLECVQDMDHENMFWYRQDPGLGLRLIYFSYDVKMKEKGDIPEGYSVSREKKERFSLILESASTNQTSMYLCASTDTRSYEQYFGPGTRLTVT.

Notes on this clone: One end of the junction does not line up with germline, which may come from a read error. The V gene is TRBV7-7, the J gene TRBJ1-1; 9 nucleotides align to TRBD1. This CDR3 contains 15 residues. Germline CDR1 is SSHAT and CDR2 is FNYEAQ (reference sequence). This CDR3 is CASSPITGGRTEAFF. CDR3 DNA: TGTGCTAGCAGCCCAATCACAGGGGGCCGGACTGAAGCTTTCTTT.

Only one count was recorded for this clone. J is TRBJ1-1 and V is TRBV19; D is uncertain. This CDR3 has 15 residues. The germline V gene has CDR1 LNHDA and CDR2 SQIVND (reference sequence). Trimming removed 4 bases from V and 3 bases from J, with 15 bases in between. The CDR3 protein is CASSTLTRGYTEAFF. The CDR3 nucleotides read TGTGCCAGTAGTACCCTTACTCGGGGTTACACTGAAGCTTTCTTT.

The chain recombines TRBV27 with TRBJ2-1, with 10 bases that match TRBD2. Germline CDR1 is MNHEY and CDR2 is SMNVEV (reference sequence). Trimming took 6 bases from V and 4 from J; bases not matched to a gene: 6. The CDR3 is 15 amino acids. The CDR3 sequence: CASRAWTSGYNEQFF. In nucleotides, the CDR3 is TGTGCCAGCAGAGCCTGGACTAGCGGTTACAATGAGCAGTTCTTC.

This chain uses TRBV4-2 with TRBJ1-4; tentative D call: TRBD1 (5 bases). CDR3 length: 17 amino acids. V gave up 2 bases and J gave up 0 bases, with 13 bases separating them. The V gene's germline CDR1 is LGHNA and CDR2 YNFKEQ. CDR3 DNA: TGTGCCAGCAGCCAATGGGGCGGAACCACAACTAATGAAAAACTGTTTTTT. It translates to CASSQWGGTTTNEKLFF.

The genes are TRBV7-9 and TRBJ1-3, with 7 bases matching TRBD1. J was trimmed by 2 bases and V by 5 bases; bases with no gene match: 6. The CDR3 has 15 amino acids. Germline V gene data show CDR1 as SEHNR and CDR2 as FQNEAQ (reference sequence). The CDR3 DNA sequence: TGTGCCAGCAGCCGCATGACAGGGACTGGAAACACCATATATTTT. Translation gives CASSRMTGTGNTIYF.

The chain uses TRBV28 and TRBJ1-1; D remains unclear. The CDR3 totals 15 residues. V was shortened by 4 bases and J by 6 bases, with 18 bases between the two germline ends. Germline V gene data show CDR1 as MDHEN and CDR2 as SYDVKM. CDR3 in amino acids: CASSYGDLKLAEAFF. CDR3 sequence (DNA): TGTGCCAGCAGTTACGGAGACCTCAAGTTGGCTGAAGCTTTCTTT.

The genes are TRBV2 and TRBJ2-1; 11 bases map to TRBD2. This CDR3 contains 18 residues. The germline gives CDR1 SNHLY, CDR2 FYNNEI. The V gene end was trimmed by 5 bases and the J gene end by 4 bases; junction bases not matched to a gene: 13. The CDR3 nucleotides are TGTGCCAGCAGTTTTAGCGGGGGGGCCCCAGTGGAGTACAATGAGCAGTTCTTC. Translated, it gives CASSFSGGAPVEYNEQFF. The variable domain in full, completed from reference TRBV2 and TRBJ2-1, reads EPEVTQTPSHQVTQMGQEVILRCVPISNHLYFYWYRQILGQKVEFLVSFYNNEISEKSEIFDDQFSVERPDGSNFTLKIRSTKLEDSAMYFCASSFSGGAPVEYNEQFFGPGTRLTVL.